The next 23 T cell receptor beta chains were all read from a single sample in a study of OX40 agonist ivuxolimab in advanced cancers. The repertoire was sequenced with immunoSEQ multiplex PCR; TCRdb's copy has only in-frame clones and lacks some. The sample yields roughly 65,000 clones, nearly 90% seen once. This material consisted of CD4+ or CD8+ T cells sorted from blood, taken in a trial of the OX40 agonist ivuxolimab. These receptors all stem from an adult with an advanced solid tumor such as melanoma, head and neck, liver or kidney cancer.

This sequence joins TRBV10-2 and TRBJ2-1, with D perhaps being TRBD1 or TRBD2 (6 bases each). Germline V lookup: CDR1 WSHSY, CDR2 SAAADI. The length of the CDR3 is 17 residues. V was shortened by 6 bases and J by 6 bases, with 24 bases between the two germline ends. The chain's CDR3 is CASRGTWGAGPSNEQFF. Here the CDR3 DNA reads TGCGCCAGCAGAGGGACATGGGGGGCGGGACCGAGCAATGAGCAGTTCTTC.

The V call is TRBV27, the J call TRBJ1-1; D is unclear. This CDR3 is built from 13 residues. Per germline, CDR1 MNHEY and CDR2 SMNVEV (reference sequence). V shed 2 bases and J shed 0 bases, with 4 bases lying between them. CDR3 in amino acids: CASSLKMNTEAFF. CDR3 bases: TGTGCCAGCAGTTTAAAGATGAACACTGAAGCTTTCTTT.

The chain is built from TRBV7-8 and TRBJ2-7; TRBD2 agrees at 7 bases. Germline V gene data show CDR1 as SGHVS and CDR2 as FQNEAQ. Trimming cost V 1 base and J 2 bases; bases outside gene matches: 2. The CDR3 extends over 14 amino acids. CDR3 residues: CASSLDAGAYEQYF. DNA of the CDR3: TGTGCCAGCAGCTTAGATGCGGGGGCCTACGAGCAGTACTTC.

This sequence joins TRBV27 and TRBJ1-3; 8 bases fit TRBD1. The J segment lost 9 bases and the V segment lost 4 bases, leaving 8 bases of the junction unmatched. The CDR3 totals 14 residues. Germline CDR1 and CDR2: MNHEY and SMNVEV (reference sequence). The CDR3 nucleotides read TGTGCCAGCAGTTCAGGGGGCGTCTTGTCCACCATATATTTT. It yields the protein CASSSGGVLSTIYF.

This chain connects TRBV9 to TRBJ2-3, with D possibly being TRBD1 or TRBD2 (5 bases each). The CDR3 has 15 amino acids. Germline CDR1 SGDLS, CDR2 YYNGEE. V lost 0 bases and J 2 bases, leaving 10 bases between the germline ends. Here the CDR3 reads CASSVVLGDTDTQYF. CDR3 sequence (DNA): TGTGCCAGCAGCGTAGTACTAGGGGACACAGATACGCAGTATTTT.

For the CDR3, the DNA is TGCAGTGCCAATAGTAATCAGCCCCAGCATTTT. As protein: CSANSNQPQHF. This sequence joins TRBV20-1 and TRBJ1-5, with D hard to call. Germline V lookup: CDR1 DFQATT, CDR2 SNEGSKA (reference sequence). The CDR3 runs 11 residues. Trimming took off 6 bases at V and 4 bases at J, with 7 bases between the two ends.

V gene TRBV18 combines with J gene TRBJ2-1; D remains unclear. The germline CDR1 and CDR2 sequences are KGHSH and LQKENI. The CDR3 has 12 residues. The V gene lost 3 bases and the J gene lost 5 bases, with 5 bases spanning the gap. CDR3 nucleotide sequence: TGTGCCAGCTCACCGGTTAACAATGAGCAGTTCTTC. It translates to CASSPVNNEQFF.

The gene calls are TRBV11-3 and TRBJ2-5; a possible D gene is TRBD2 (6 bases). Germline V lookup: CDR1 SGHNT, CDR2 YENEEA. The CDR3 loop spans 17 amino acids. V was cut by 1 base and J by 5 bases, with 20 bases left in between. For the CDR3, the DNA is TGTGCCAGCAGCTTAGGGGTAGCGGCCGACTCGGCCGAGACCCAGTACTTC. The encoded protein is CASSLGVAADSAETQYF.

J is TRBJ2-1 and V is TRBV16; D uncertain. V gave up 3 bases and J gave up 8 bases, with 14 bases separating them. CDR1 and CDR2 from the germline V gene are KGHSY and FQNENV. The CDR3 is 14 amino acids. CDR3 in amino acids: CASSQGRRADEQFF. The DNA of the CDR3 is TGTGCCAGCAGCCAGGGTAGGCGCGCGGATGAGCAGTTCTTC.

The V and J genes are TRBV7-6 and TRBJ2-2; D remains ambiguous. V lost 1 base to trimming and J lost 6 bases, with 3 bases between them. The CDR3 loop spans 12 amino acids. Germline V gene data show CDR1 as SGHVS and CDR2 as FNYEAQ. The CDR3 DNA sequence: TGTGCCAGCAGCTTAGATCCCGGGGAGCTGTTTTTT. Translation: CASSLDPGELFF.

This clone was seen repeatedly, ten times or more. The genes are TRBV12-5 and TRBJ2-5, with D unresolved. Germline lookup yields CDR1 LGHNT and CDR2 FRNRAP. There are 12 residues in the CDR3. Trimming cost V 0 bases and J 5 bases, with 4 bases left between them. CDR3 sequence reads: CASGLVVETQYF. As DNA, the CDR3 is TGTGCTAGTGGTTTGGTAGTTGAGACCCAGTACTTC.

The rearrangement joins TRBV5-1 to TRBJ2-1, with D unclear. The germline V and J ends were trimmed by 2 bases and 0 bases, with 9 bases remaining between them. Germline V gives CDR1 SGHRS, CDR2 YFSETQ. CDR3 length equals 15 residues. The CDR3 region is CASSFGSSSYNEQFF. CDR3 DNA: TGCGCCAGCAGCTTTGGTTCCAGCTCCTACAATGAGCAGTTCTTC.

In nucleotides, the CDR3 is TGCGCCAGCAGCCCCCAGACAGGGACCCTATATAACTATGGCTACACCTTC. It yields the protein CASSPQTGTLYNYGYTF. J is TRBJ1-2 and V is TRBV4-1; 7 positions agree with TRBD1. Germline V gene lookup returns CDR1 MGHRA and CDR2 YSYEKL. The CDR3 length is 17 residues. With V trimmed by 4 bases and J by 1 base, 12 bases remained unmatched.

The genes are TRBV4-1 and TRBJ2-3; D is unclear. CDR1 is MGHRA and CDR2 is YSYEKL in the germline V gene. This CDR3 contains 16 residues. Trimming pared 0 bases from V and 2 bases from J, leaving 12 bases between. DNA of the CDR3: TGCGCCAGCAGCCAAGATGGTGGCAGATACACAGATACGCAGTATTTT. This encodes CASSQDGGRYTDTQYF.

The chain is built from TRBV7-3 and TRBJ2-6; TRBD1 matches at 8 bases. The V segment lost 3 bases and the J segment 4 bases; nucleotides outside the gene matches: 5. The CDR3 extends over 16 amino acids. From germline, CDR1 is SGHTA and CDR2 FQGTGA. CDR3 sequence (DNA): TGTGCCAGCAGCTTCTCAGGGGGCGCGGGGGCCAACGTCCTGACTTTC. Translation gives CASSFSGGAGANVLTF.

V is TRBV14 and J is TRBJ2-2; D is uncertain. Trimming removed 1 base at V and 8 bases at J, with 8 bases between. The CDR3 spans 13 residues. The germline V gene has CDR1 SGHDN and CDR2 FVKESK. The CDR3 DNA reads TGTGCCAGCAGCCAAGCAGGTTCGGGGGAGCTGTTTTTT. Its protein is CASSQAGSGELFF.

The chain recombines TRBV11-2 with TRBJ2-5; 15 nucleotides align to TRBD2. The germline V gene encodes CDR1 SGHAT and CDR2 FQNNGV. Germline trimming cut 5 bases from V and 5 bases from J; bases unmatched to any gene: 3. The CDR3 extends over 15 amino acids. The CDR3 here is CASSRTSGRVETQYF. The CDR3 DNA reads TGTGCCAGCAGCCGGACTAGCGGGAGGGTGGAGACCCAGTACTTC. Full variable domain (rest looked up from reference TRBV11-2 and TRBJ2-5): EAGVAQSPRYKIIEKRQSVAFWCNPISGHATLYWYQQILGQGPKLLIQFQNNGVVDDSQLPKDRFSAERLKGVDSTLKIQPAKLEDSAVYLCASSRTSGRVETQYFGPGTRLLVL.

The CDR3 nucleotides read TGCGCCAGCAGCTTGACTGATCCCTTGGACACAGATACGCAGTATTTT. Its protein product is CASSLTDPLDTDTQYF. The chain uses TRBV5-1 and TRBJ2-3; D is ambiguous. This CDR3 has 16 amino acids. Between the trimmed V and J ends, which lost 1 base and 2 bases, there was a span of 14 bases. Germline CDR1 SGHRS, CDR2 YFSETQ.

In this sample, this clone turned up once. J is TRBJ2-7 and V is TRBV5-1, with no clear D. V was clipped by 3 bases and J by 1 base, with 14 bases between them. Germline CDR1 SGHRS, CDR2 YFSETQ. CDR3 length: 15 amino acids. The DNA for the CDR3 is TGCGCCAGCAGCTGGCGGCAGGTCGGATCCTACGAGCAGTACTTC. Amino acid sequence: CASSWRQVGSYEQYF.

For the CDR3, the DNA is TGTGCCAGCAGTGTGCAGGTCTACGAGCAGTACTTC. Its translation is CASSVQVYEQYF. The chain is built from TRBV6-1 and TRBJ2-7, with D uncertain. The ends were cut back, 4 bases at V and 3 bases at J, with 7 bases in the middle. CDR3 length: 12 residues. CDR1 and CDR2 from the germline V gene are MNHNS and SASEGT.

The chain carries TRBV6-6 and TRBJ2-5; tentatively, D is TRBD2 (5 bases). The ends were cut back, 7 bases at V and 6 bases at J, with 12 bases in the middle. Germline values: CDR1 MNHNY, CDR2 SVGAGI (reference sequence). CDR3 length: 12 amino acids. DNA of the CDR3: TGTGCCAGCAACCCCACGGGGAAGACCCAGTACTTC. Its protein is CASNPTGKTQYF.

The chain is built from TRBV5-1 and TRBJ2-1; D is unclear. V was shortened by 0 bases and J by 4 bases, with 14 bases between the two germline ends. This CDR3 is 16 amino acids long. Per germline, CDR1 SGHRS and CDR2 YFSETQ. CDR3 in DNA: TGCGCCAGCAGCTTGGACGGAGACTCAGAGTACAATGAGCAGTTCTTC. Amino acids: CASSLDGDSEYNEQFF.

V gene TRBV6-1 combines with J gene TRBJ2-7; D is unresolved. CDR3 length equals 16 residues. Trimming shortened V by 1 base and J by 0 bases, and 13 bases separated the two germline ends. The germline CDR1 and CDR2 sequences are MNHNS and SASEGT. The CDR3 DNA reads TGTGCCAGCAGTGAAGAGGGCCAGCTCTACTCCTACGAGCAGTACTTC. Protein product: CASSEEGQLYSYEQYF.